This entry lists 27 T cell receptor beta chains sequenced from one sample in a study of blood T cell repertoires in COVID-19. Measured with immunoSEQ multiplex PCR; TCRdb has only the in-frame clones, and not every one. In the table there are about 90,000 clones, about three quarters of which are singletons. Sequencing was done on a sample of peripheral blood. Receptor source: a man in his 70s with acute or convalescent COVID-19.

The sample holds one count of this clone. The chain carries TRBV20-1 and TRBJ1-2; D is unresolved. CDR3 length: 10 residues. With 3 bases removed from V and 6 bases from J, the gap between germline ends came to 5 bases. Germline V gene sequence: CDR1 DFQATT, CDR2 SNEGSKA (reference sequence). CDR3 in amino acids: CSASSDGYTF. CDR3 bases: TGCAGTGCTAGTTCTGATGGCTACACCTTC.

The chain carries TRBV3-1 (or the pseudogene TRBV3-2) and TRBJ1-2; D gene unclear. V was clipped by 0 bases and J by 4 bases, with 6 bases between them. The V gene's germline CDR1 is LGHDT and CDR2 YNNKEL (reference sequence). The CDR3 totals 13 residues. The CDR3: CASSQEASYGYTF. CDR3 nucleotide sequence: TGTGCCAGCAGCCAAGAGGCAAGCTATGGCTACACCTTC.

V usage is TRBV6-5 and J usage is TRBJ2-5; 7 bases match TRBD2. V lost 0 bases, J lost 5 bases, and 6 bases stayed unmatched. The CDR3 runs to 15 residues. Per the germline V gene, CDR1 is MNHEY and CDR2 is SVGAGI. The DNA of the CDR3 is TGTGCCAGCAGTTACTCAGGCGGGAGTGGGGAGACCCAGTACTTC. Encoded protein: CASSYSGGSGETQYF.

This chain links TRBV5-1 with TRBJ2-7, with a possible D match to TRBD2 (6 bases). V gave up 4 bases and J gave up 1 base, with 9 bases separating them. The CDR3 contains 13 residues. In germline, CDR1 is SGHRS, CDR2 YFSETQ. DNA of the CDR3: TGCGCCAGCAGCCCCGGGAGTTCCTACGAGCAGTACTTC. Translating it yields CASSPGSSYEQYF.

This clone was picked up a small number of times. This chain links TRBV29-1 with TRBJ1-3; D unclear. The CDR3 consists of 13 residues. The V gene lost 7 bases and the J gene lost 0 bases, with 10 bases spanning the gap. Germline values: CDR1 SQVTM, CDR2 ANQGSEA. The CDR3 is CSGLRSSGNTIYF. The CDR3 DNA reads as TGCAGCGGTCTCCGGAGCTCTGGAAACACCATATATTTT.

V usage is TRBV27 and J usage is TRBJ2-3, with TRBD2 identical over 11 bases. The germline V gene encodes CDR1 MNHEY and CDR2 SMNVEV (reference sequence). Trimming removed 4 bases from V and 5 bases from J; junction bases left unmatched: 14. The CDR3 is 18 amino acids. The CDR3 nucleotides read TGTGCCAGCAGTTCCCTATTGGTCAGGGGGACTAGCGGAGATACGCAGTATTTT. As protein: CASSSLLVRGTSGDTQYF.

This chain links TRBV4-2 with TRBJ2-1; 8 bases align to TRBD1. The germline V gene encodes CDR1 LGHNA and CDR2 YNFKEQ. The CDR3 is made up of 15 amino acids. With 0 bases clipped from V and 6 bases from J, the junction kept 4 bases outside the gene matches. Written as DNA, the CDR3 is TGTGCCAGCAGCCAAGAATGGACAGGGACCAATGAGCAGTTCTTC. This sequence encodes CASSQEWTGTNEQFF.

J is TRBJ2-6 and V is TRBV11-3; 8 bases agree with TRBD1. Germline CDR1 is SGHNT and CDR2 is YENEEA. This CDR3 spans 15 amino acids. V trimming: 5 bases; J trimming: 2 bases; junction bases outside the gene matches: 2. In DNA form, the CDR3 reads TGTGCCAGCAGCCAGACAGGGGCTGGGGCCAACGTCCTGACTTTC. This translates into CASSQTGAGANVLTF.

This rearrangement joins TRBV5-5 to TRBJ1-4, with D tentatively TRBD1 (6 bases). The V gene's germline CDR1 is SGHKS and CDR2 YYEKEE (reference sequence). The V gene lost 4 bases and the J gene lost 3 bases, with 13 bases spanning the gap. The CDR3 loop spans 15 amino acids. This CDR3 reads CASSRQWTANEKLFF. DNA of the CDR3: TGTGCCAGCAGCCGCCAATGGACAGCTAATGAAAAACTGTTTTTT.

The chain combines TRBV7-9 with TRBJ2-7, with D possibly TRBD1 on 5 matching bases. CDR1 and CDR2 (germline): SEHNR, FQNEAQ (reference sequence). The CDR3 totals 12 residues. The V end was cut by 5 bases, the J end by 3 bases, with 8 bases between. The CDR3 DNA follows: TGTGCCAGCAGCCAGGGTAGCTACGAGCAGTACGTC. It yields the protein CASSQGSYEQYV.

The V gene is TRBV6-5, the J gene TRBJ1-1; a weak D match, TRBD1 (6 bases). The CDR3 length is 14 residues. CDR1 MNHEY and CDR2 SVGAGI come from the germline V gene. The V and J ends lost 6 bases and 1 base respectively, with 12 bases between them. Here the CDR3 DNA reads TGTGCCAGCAGCCTACAGGGTCCGAACACTGAAGCTTTCTTT. Amino acid sequence: CASSLQGPNTEAFF.

J is TRBJ1-4 and V is TRBV3-1 (or the pseudogene TRBV3-2), with D possibly being TRBD1 (5 bases). Trimming shortened V by 6 bases and J by 4 bases, and 6 bases separated the two germline ends. The CDR3 extends over 12 amino acids. Looked up from germline, CDR1 is LGHDT and CDR2 is YNNKEL (reference sequence). DNA for the CDR3: TGTGCCAGCAGTAGGGGTAATGAAAAACTGTTTTTT. This encodes CASSRGNEKLFF.

This clone was counted once. The V and J genes are TRBV12-3 or TRBV12-4 and TRBJ2-5; 7 bases map to TRBD1. This CDR3 is built from 13 residues. Trimming took 6 bases from V and 3 from J; bases not matched to a gene: 4. The CDR3 nucleotides read TGTGCCAGCAGAGGGCAGGGGGAAGAGACCCAGTACTTC. It is translated as CASRGQGEETQYF.

The chain joins TRBV30 to TRBJ1-1, with 7 positions matching TRBD1. CDR1 and CDR2 (germline): GTSNPN, SVGIG (reference sequence). This CDR3 comprises 14 residues. Trimming took 5 bases from V and 4 from J; bases not matched to a gene: 10. For the CDR3, the DNA is TGTGCCTGGTTGAAACCGGGACAGAGCACTGAAGCTTTCTTT. Translating it yields CAWLKPGQSTEAFF.

This rearrangement joins TRBV6-6 to TRBJ1-2; D not certain. The germline V gene has CDR1 MNHNY and CDR2 SVGAGI (reference sequence). CDR3 length: 16 amino acids. Trimming removed 0 bases at V and 8 bases at J, with 19 bases between. The CDR3 DNA reads as TGTGCCAGCAGTTACTCGTTTCCGTTTCTCTATGAAGGCTACACCTTC. As protein: CASSYSFPFLYEGYTF.

The rearrangement links TRBV24-1 to TRBJ2-3; 8 nucleotides match TRBD2. The CDR3 is made up of 15 amino acids. From germline, CDR1 is KGHDR and CDR2 SFDVKD. With 4 bases clipped from V and 2 bases from J, the junction kept 4 bases outside the gene matches. The CDR3 loop is CATSEPAGDTDTQYF. In DNA form, the CDR3 reads TGTGCCACCAGTGAACCAGCGGGAGACACAGATACGCAGTATTTT.

The V and J genes are TRBV19 and TRBJ2-7; possible D gene TRBD1, 6 bases. There are 14 residues in the CDR3. V was clipped by 2 bases and J by 7 bases, with 15 bases between them. CDR1 and CDR2 from the germline V gene are LNHDA and SQIVND (reference sequence). The CDR3 here is CASSIPGAEWEQYF. The CDR3, as DNA: TGTGCCAGTAGTATACCAGGGGCGGAGTGGGAGCAGTACTTC.

The rearrangement uses TRBV19 and TRBJ1-5, with D maybe TRBD1 (6 bases). The germline V and J ends were trimmed by 7 bases and 3 bases, with 16 bases remaining between them. This CDR3 is built from 15 residues. CDR1 and CDR2 (germline): LNHDA, SQIVND (reference sequence). Here the CDR3 DNA reads TGTGCCAGTAAGGTACAGGGCGCGATCAATCAGCCCCAGCATTTT. Translated, it gives CASKVQGAINQPQHF.

This rearrangement joins TRBV18 to TRBJ1-2; D is perhaps TRBD1 (5 bases). CDR1 is KGHSH, CDR2 LQKENI, per germline. The germline V and J ends were trimmed by 3 bases and 8 bases, with 13 bases remaining between them. This CDR3 has 13 amino acids. This CDR3 reads CASSPGREGGYTF. In nucleotides, the CDR3 is TGTGCCAGCTCACCGGGCAGGGAGGGAGGCTACACCTTC.

J is TRBJ1-6 and V is TRBV10-3, with D tentatively TRBD1 (6 bases). Germline V gene lookup returns CDR1 ENHRY and CDR2 SYGVKD. This CDR3 comprises 15 residues. The V and J ends lost 0 bases and 9 bases respectively, with 12 bases between them. In DNA, the CDR3 is TGTGCCATCAGTGAGTCGATGACAGGAGCTTCACCCCTCCACTTT. Its protein product is CAISESMTGASPLHF.

The rearrangement joins TRBV19 to TRBJ1-1; 7 positions match TRBD1. The CDR3 contains 16 residues. V gave up 5 bases and J gave up 0 bases; unmatched junction bases: 9. Per the germline V gene, CDR1 is LNHDA and CDR2 is SQIVND (reference sequence). The CDR3 coding sequence is TGTGCCAGTAGTCCATACAGGGGTGAGATGAACACTGAAGCTTTCTTT. It codes for CASSPYRGEMNTEAFF.

The CDR3 region has the DNA TGTGCCAGTAGTATTAGAAGTACAGGGCAGAGTCGACGGTATGGCTACACCTTC. It specifies CASSIRSTGQSRRYGYTF. V usage is TRBV19 and J usage is TRBJ1-2; maybe TRBD1 (6 bases). Germline CDR1 LNHDA, CDR2 SQIVND (reference sequence). This CDR3 is built from 18 residues. V lost 3 bases and J 5 bases, leaving 25 bases between the germline ends.

V usage is TRBV4-1 and J usage is TRBJ2-5; weak D call: TRBD1 (6 bases). Germline V gene data show CDR1 as MGHRA and CDR2 as YSYEKL. V lost 4 bases to trimming and J lost 1 base, with 7 bases between them. The length of the CDR3 is 13 residues. The CDR3 loop is CASSRGGQETQYF. The CDR3, as DNA: TGCGCCAGCAGCCGAGGGGGCCAAGAGACCCAGTACTTC.

The CDR3 region is CASSLQGRGTDTQYF. CDR3 DNA sequence: TGTGCCAGCAGTTTACAGGGTCGCGGAACAGATACGCAGTATTTT. The genes are TRBV6-5 and TRBJ2-3; D is possibly TRBD1 (6 bases). V lost 4 bases and J lost 3, with 14 bases in between. The germline gives CDR1 MNHEY, CDR2 SVGAGI. This CDR3 has 15 amino acids.

The J gene is TRBJ1-1, the V gene TRBV9; D is undetermined. The CDR3 extends over 13 amino acids. V was trimmed by 4 bases and J by 5 bases, leaving 12 bases between them. Germline loops: CDR1 SGDLS, CDR2 YYNGEE. CDR3 in DNA: TGTGCCAGCAGCATGGGAGTGAGGACTGAAGCTTTCTTT. It is translated as CASSMGVRTEAFF.

The rearrangement uses TRBV18 and TRBJ2-2, with TRBD2 identical over 8 bases. CDR3 length equals 16 residues. Germline values: CDR1 KGHSH, CDR2 LQKENI. The junction had 7 bases not matched to a gene; V was cut back by 5 bases and J by 2 bases. The CDR3 loop is CASSVPGLDNTGELFF. The CDR3 DNA reads TGTGCCAGCTCAGTTCCGGGACTAGACAACACCGGGGAGCTGTTTTTT.

This clone appeared many times. The V gene is TRBV2, the J gene TRBJ1-6; 8 bases align to TRBD1. The junction had 6 bases not matched to a gene; V was cut back by 2 bases and J by 6 bases. Germline-derived CDR1 and CDR2 are SNHLY and FYNNEI. The CDR3 totals 16 residues. The CDR3 region is CASSEMQGASNSPLHF. Written as DNA, the CDR3 is TGTGCCAGCAGTGAAATGCAGGGGGCGTCTAATTCACCCCTCCACTTT. The entire variable domain, with the rest obtained from reference TRBV2 and TRBJ1-6, is as follows: EPEVTQTPSHQVTQMGQEVILRCVPISNHLYFYWYRQILGQKVEFLVSFYNNEISEKSEIFDDQFSVERPDGSNFTLKIRSTKLEDSAMYFCASSEMQGASNSPLHFGNGTRLTVT.